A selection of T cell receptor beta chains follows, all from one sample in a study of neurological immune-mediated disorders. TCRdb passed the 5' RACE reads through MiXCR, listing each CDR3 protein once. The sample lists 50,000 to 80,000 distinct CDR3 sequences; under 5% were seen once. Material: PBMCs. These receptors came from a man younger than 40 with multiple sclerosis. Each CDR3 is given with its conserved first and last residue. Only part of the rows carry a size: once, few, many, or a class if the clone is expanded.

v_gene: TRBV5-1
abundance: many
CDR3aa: CASSGTVDYGYTF

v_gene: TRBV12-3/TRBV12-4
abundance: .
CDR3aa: CASSSEAAGELFF

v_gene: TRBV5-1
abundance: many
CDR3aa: CASSLDVGRNTEAFF

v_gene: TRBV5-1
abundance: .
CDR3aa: CASSWDRGQNTEAFF

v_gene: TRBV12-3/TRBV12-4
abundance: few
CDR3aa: CASSHSRGTEAFF

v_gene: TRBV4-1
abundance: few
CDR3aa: CASSPRTGREDTEAFF

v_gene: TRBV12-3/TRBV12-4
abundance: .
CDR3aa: CASSLRGQGLAPLHF

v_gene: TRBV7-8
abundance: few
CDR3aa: CASSYRERDTEAFF

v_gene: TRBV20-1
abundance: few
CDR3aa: CSATDGTYEQYF

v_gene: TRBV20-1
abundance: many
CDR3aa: CSASDPPSSYNEQFF

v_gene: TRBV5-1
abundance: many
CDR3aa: CASSLEDGGRLYGYTF

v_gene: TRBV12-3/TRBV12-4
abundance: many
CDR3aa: CASSDSMGNTEAFF

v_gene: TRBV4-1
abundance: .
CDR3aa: CASSQDPPSVSGELFF

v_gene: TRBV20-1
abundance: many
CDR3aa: CSARELRGSNTGELFF

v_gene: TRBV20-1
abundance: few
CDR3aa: CSASRQGVREQYF

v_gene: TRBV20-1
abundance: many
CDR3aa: CSAHRQGSYEQYF

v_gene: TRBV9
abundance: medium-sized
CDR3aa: CASSFRWTGGPNYGYTF

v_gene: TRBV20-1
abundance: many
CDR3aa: CSVDTCRDLSSYNSPLHF

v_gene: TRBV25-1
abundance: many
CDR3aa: CASRTIGEQYF

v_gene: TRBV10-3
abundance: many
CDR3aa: CATRLGGMNTEAFF

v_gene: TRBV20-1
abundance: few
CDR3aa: CSARDVVQETQYF

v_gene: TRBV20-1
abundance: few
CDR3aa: CSAQLGGLGGEQFF

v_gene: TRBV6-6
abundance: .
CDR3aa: CATTPGTGYNQPQNF